The 19 T cell receptor beta chains below come from one sample, sequenced in a study of neurological immune-mediated disorders. TCRdb passed the 5' RACE reads through MiXCR, listing each CDR3 protein once. The table records some 27,000 distinct CDR3 sequences, about 7% of them present only once. The sequencing input was PBMCs. The receptors come from a woman aged 50 to 60 in good health.

This clonotype showed up many times. The chain is built from TRBV15 and TRBJ2-1, with 8 bases matching TRBD2. Germline CDR1 reads LNHNV; CDR2 reads YYDKDF (reference sequence). The CDR3 sequence is 15 residues long. V gave up 0 bases and J gave up 10 bases; unmatched junction bases: 8. CDR3: CATSRESGGVEEQFF. The CDR3, as DNA: TGTGCCACCAGCAGAGAAAGCGGGGGTGTCGAGGAGCAGTTCTTC.

This clonotype was seen at least ten times. CDR3 bases: TGTGCCAGCAGCTGGGACACGTTGAACACCGGGGAGCTGTTTTTT. This encodes CASSWDTLNTGELFF. The chain is built from TRBV5-5 and TRBJ2-2, with a tentative D call TRBD1 (6 bases). Germline V gene sequence: CDR1 SGHKS, CDR2 YYEKEE (reference sequence). The CDR3 spans 15 residues. Trimming removed 3 bases at V and 1 base at J, with 10 bases between.

This clonotype was detected ten times or more. The chain employs TRBV7-2 and TRBJ1-4, with D maybe TRBD1 (6 bases). The CDR3 is 16 residues long. Germline V lookup: CDR1 SGHTA, CDR2 FQGNSA. The V and J ends lost 4 bases and 7 bases respectively, with 19 bases between them. The CDR3 sequence: CASSSLSGTQTEKLFF. In DNA form, the CDR3 reads TGTGCCAGCAGCTCCTTGTCCGGGACACAAACTGAAAAACTGTTTTTT. The full variable domain, its missing parts supplied by reference TRBV7-2 and TRBJ1-4, is GAGVSQSPSNKVTEKGKDVELRCDPISGHTALYWYRQSLGQGLEFLIYFQGNSAPDKSGLPSDRFSAERTGGSVSTLTIQRTQQEDSAVYLCASSSLSGTQTEKLFFGSGTQLSVL.

This clonotype was observed at least ten times. The CDR3 DNA is TGCAGTGCTAGACCCCCGACTAGCGTAACAGATACGCAGTATTTT. Protein sequence: CSARPPTSVTDTQYF. The chain couples TRBV20-1 to TRBJ2-3; 8 bases are a match to TRBD2. V gave up 2 bases and J gave up 3 bases; unmatched junction bases: 7. CDR1 DFQATT and CDR2 SNEGSKA come from the germline V gene (reference sequence). The CDR3 runs 15 residues.

This clonotype has a count of ten or more. V gene TRBV5-6 combines with J gene TRBJ2-7, with 9 bases that match TRBD2. This CDR3 region has 16 residues. Germline V gene lookup returns CDR1 SGHDT and CDR2 YYEEEE. V lost 4 bases, J lost 5 bases, and 13 bases stayed unmatched. CDR3 protein: CASSPFGAGGPNEQYF. The DNA of the CDR3 is TGTGCCAGCAGCCCCTTCGGGGCGGGAGGGCCTAACGAGCAGTACTTC. The whole variable domain, filled in from reference TRBV5-6 and TRBJ2-7, reads DAGVTQSPTHLIKTRGQQVTLRCSPKSGHDTVSWYQQALGQGPQFIFQYYEEEERQRGNFPDRFSGHQFPNYSSELNVNALLLGDSALYLCASSPFGAGGPNEQYFGPGTRLTVT.

Many counts were recorded for this clonotype. This rearrangement joins TRBV7-9 to TRBJ1-1, with D perhaps matching TRBD1 (5 bases). CDR3 length: 12 residues. Germline V gives CDR1 SEHNR, CDR2 FQNEAQ (reference sequence). Trimming took off 5 bases at V and 5 bases at J, with 9 bases between the two ends. The chain's CDR3 is CASSPTVTEAFF. The CDR3 coding sequence is TGTGCCAGCAGCCCGACAGTGACTGAAGCTTTCTTT. The full variable domain, in which reference TRBV7-9 and TRBJ1-1 provide the parts outside the CDR3, is DTGVSQNPRHKITKRGQNVTFRCDPISEHNRLYWYRQTLGQGPEFLTYFQNEAQLEKSRLLSDRFSAERPKGSFSTLEIQRTEQGDSAMYLCASSPTVTEAFFGQGTRLTVV.

This clonotype was seen many times. The gene calls are TRBV5-1 and TRBJ1-2; D possibly corresponds to TRBD1 (5 bases). Germline V gene lookup returns CDR1 SGHRS and CDR2 YFSETQ. Trimming pared 4 bases from V and 6 bases from J, leaving 16 bases between. The CDR3 has 14 amino acids. CDR3 sequence (DNA): TGCGCCAGCAGCCGGGGCTTTGGCCAAAATGGCTACACCTTC. Translating gives CASSRGFGQNGYTF. The full variable domain, rest sourced from reference TRBV5-1 and TRBJ1-2, is KAGVTQTPRYLIKTRGQQVTLSCSPISGHRSVSWYQQTPGQGLQFLFEYFSETQRNKGNFPGRFSGRQFSNSRSEMNVSTLELGDSALYLCASSRGFGQNGYTFGSGTRLTVV.

This clonotype has a count of ten or more. The chain joins TRBV11-2 to TRBJ2-7; 14 bases fit TRBD2. Germline assignment: CDR1 SGHAT and CDR2 FQNNGV. The CDR3 has 16 amino acids. With V trimmed by 3 bases and J by 5 bases, 6 bases remained unmatched. CDR3 loop: CASSFPRTSGRHEQYF. In DNA, the CDR3 is TGTGCCAGCAGCTTCCCCAGGACTAGCGGGAGGCACGAGCAGTACTTC. Full variable domain (missing parts from reference TRBV11-2 and TRBJ2-7): EAGVAQSPRYKIIEKRQSVAFWCNPISGHATLYWYQQILGQGPKLLIQFQNNGVVDDSQLPKDRFSAERLKGVDSTLKIQPAKLEDSAVYLCASSFPRTSGRHEQYFGPGTRLTVT.

This clonotype was seen many times. The chain joins TRBV20-1 to TRBJ2-3; 11 bases map to TRBD2. J lost 6 bases, V lost 6 bases, and 14 bases had no gene match. CDR1 and CDR2 from the germline V gene are DFQATT and SNEGSKA (reference sequence). This CDR3 is built from 16 residues. The CDR3 nucleotides read TGCAGTGCCCGCCCCGAGACTAGCGGGAATACCGATACGCAGTATTTT. As protein: CSARPETSGNTDTQYF.

Ten or more counts support this clonotype. The chain has TRBV20-1 and TRBJ2-7, with D perhaps matching TRBD1 (7 bases). The CDR3 is 14 residues long. In germline, CDR1 is DFQATT, CDR2 SNEGSKA (reference sequence). Trimming left V 6 bases short and J 0 bases short, with 15 bases between. As DNA, the CDR3 is TGCAGTGCCAACCCAGGGGGGAGCTCCTACGAGCAGTACTTC. Translation: CSANPGGSSYEQYF.

This clonotype has at least ten counts. V and J are TRBV6-2 or TRBV6-3 and TRBJ2-7, with D possibly being TRBD2 (5 bases). V was pared by 6 bases and J by 7 bases, with 13 bases between. The CDR3 is 12 amino acids. Germline V gene lookup returns CDR1 MNHEY and CDR2 SVGEGT. DNA for the CDR3: TGTGCCAGCAGAGATACTAGAGGAGAGCAGTACTTC. This sequence encodes CASRDTRGEQYF.

Ten or more counts support this clonotype. V and J are TRBV20-1 and TRBJ2-3; TRBD2 matches at 7 bases. V lost 5 bases, J lost 2 bases, and 7 bases stayed unmatched. Germline V gene sequence: CDR1 DFQATT, CDR2 SNEGSKA (reference sequence). The CDR3 is 14 residues long. CDR3 residues: CSASNRDYTDTQYF. Written as DNA, the CDR3 is TGCAGTGCTTCAAACCGGGACTACACAGATACGCAGTATTTT.

This clonotype occurred a few times. The V and J genes are TRBV2 and TRBJ1-1; TRBD1 matches at 9 bases. Losses at the gene ends were 9 bases for V and 4 bases for J; bases not matched to a gene: 6. CDR1 is SNHLY, CDR2 FYNNEI, per germline. This CDR3 is built from 13 residues. For the CDR3, the DNA is TGTGCCAGTAACAGGGGGCAGGGCACTGAAGCTTTCTTT. Residues: CASNRGQGTEAFF.

This clonotype was observed at least ten times. The chain recombines TRBV7-9 with TRBJ1-1; TRBD1 matches 8 bases. In germline, CDR1 is SEHNR, CDR2 FQNEAQ (reference sequence). The V segment lost 4 bases and the J segment 2 bases; nucleotides outside the gene matches: 9. CDR3 length: 16 residues. The CDR3 DNA reads TGTGCCAGCAGCTCGTTCCGAGGACAGGGTAACACTGAAGCTTTCTTT. Its translation: CASSSFRGQGNTEAFF.

This clonotype occurred many times. This sequence joins TRBV3-1 and TRBJ1-1; D perhaps matches TRBD1 (5 bases). The CDR3 consists of 13 residues. The germline V gene encodes CDR1 LGHDT and CDR2 YNNKEL (reference sequence). V was trimmed by 2 bases and J by 10 bases, leaving 14 bases between them. CDR3 region: CASSQTSGDGAFF. The CDR3 DNA follows: TGTGCCAGCAGCCAAACGTCGGGGGACGGAGCTTTCTTT.

This clonotype was counted many times. The rearrangement joins TRBV7-2 to TRBJ2-1, with a tentative D call TRBD2 (5 bases). The CDR3 length is 13 residues. V gave up 0 bases and J gave up 9 bases, with 9 bases separating them. CDR1 is SGHTA and CDR2 is FQGNSA in the germline V gene. CDR3 loop: CASSLAGSFEQFF. CDR3 DNA sequence: TGTGCCAGCAGCTTAGCGGGGAGTTTTGAGCAGTTCTTC.

This clonotype was detected ten times or more. V usage is TRBV27 and J usage is TRBJ1-5; TRBD1 aligns across 8 bases. CDR3 length: 18 residues. Germline CDR1 is MNHEY and CDR2 is SMNVEV (reference sequence). Trimming at V came to 5 bases and at J to 1 base, leaving 13 bases not matched to a gene. The CDR3 nucleotides read TGTGCCAGCAGTCACAGGGGGGTAGGGCGTTGGAGCAATCAGCCCCAGCATTTT. It translates to CASSHRGVGRWSNQPQHF.

This clonotype was observed at least ten times. J is TRBJ1-2 and V is TRBV27; no firm D call. CDR3 length: 13 residues. Per the germline V gene, CDR1 is MNHEY and CDR2 is SMNVEV (reference sequence). V gave up 4 bases and J gave up 2 bases, with 8 bases separating them. Written as DNA, the CDR3 is TGTGCCAGCAGTTCACAGACAAACTATGGCTACACCTTC. This codes for CASSSQTNYGYTF.

The table lists this clonotype with many counts. This chain joins TRBV20-1 and TRBJ1-4; D may be TRBD1 (5 bases). CDR1 and CDR2 (germline): DFQATT, SNEGSKA (reference sequence). The ends were cut back, 8 bases at V and 0 bases at J, with 10 bases in the middle. There are 13 residues in the CDR3. CDR3 protein: CSTRQPTNEKLFF. The CDR3 DNA reads TGCAGTACAAGACAGCCAACTAATGAAAAACTGTTTTTT.